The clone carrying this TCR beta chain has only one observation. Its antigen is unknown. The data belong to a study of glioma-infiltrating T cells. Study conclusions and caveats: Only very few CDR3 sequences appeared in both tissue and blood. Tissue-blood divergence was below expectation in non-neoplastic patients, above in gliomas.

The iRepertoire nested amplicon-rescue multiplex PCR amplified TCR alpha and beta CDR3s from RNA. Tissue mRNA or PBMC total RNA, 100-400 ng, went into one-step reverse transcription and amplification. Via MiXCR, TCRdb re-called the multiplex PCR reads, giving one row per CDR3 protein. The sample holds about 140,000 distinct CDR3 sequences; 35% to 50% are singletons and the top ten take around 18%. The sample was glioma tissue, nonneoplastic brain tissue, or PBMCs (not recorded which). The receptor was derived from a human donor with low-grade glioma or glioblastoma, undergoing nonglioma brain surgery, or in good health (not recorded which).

DNA of the CDR3: TGCAGTGCTAGAGACAGGGGAGGCTATGGCTACACCTTC. Translation: CSARDRGGYGYTF. J is TRBJ1-2 and V is TRBV20-1, with TRBD1 as a possible D gene (6 bases). V was cut by 0 bases and J by 4 bases, with 9 bases left in between. The V gene's germline CDR1 is DFQATT and CDR2 SNEGSKA (reference sequence). The CDR3 is made up of 13 amino acids.